Detailed here is one T cell receptor beta chain. The data stem from a study of blood T cell repertoires in COVID-19. Study-level information: Samples representing acute and convalescent COVID-19 were sourced from the United States, Italy and Spain. PBMCs, B-cell-depleted T cells, or T cells provided the cDNA or gDNA that made up the material.

Per the original methods: Researchers report that nucleated cell counts were estimated from reference gene primer amplification. Measured with immunoSEQ multiplex PCR; TCRdb has only the in-frame clones, and not every one. V and J calls and clone size follow that table, whereas D and trimming were derived from the DNA. The sample holds approximately 360,000 clones; about 90% are singletons and the top ten take more than 1%. Germline values: CDR1 SQVTM, CDR2 ANQGSEA. The CDR3 is 13 amino acids. Trimming pared 7 bases from V and 4 bases from J, leaving 16 bases between. The gene calls are TRBV29-1 and TRBJ1-1; D possibly corresponds to TRBD1 (5 bases). This TCR derives from a man aged 40-50 years with acute or convalescent COVID-19. The sequenced material came from peripheral blood. The CDR3 protein is CSASQGMGTEAFF. The CDR3 DNA follows: TGCAGCGCTTCCCAGGGCATGGGCACTGAAGCTTTCTTT.